This is a list of T cell receptor beta chains from one sample in a study of blood T cell repertoires in COVID-19. Repertoires were generated with immunoSEQ multiplex PCR, while TCRdb's copy carries only in-frame clones and drops some. The sample includes about 43,000 clones, about nine tenths of them seen just once. Sequencing used peripheral blood. The receptors were sampled from a man in his sixties with active COVID-19. Each CDR3 is given without its conserved first and last residue.

>TRBJ2-7|TRBV11-2|15
ASSPGGSGMIRDEQY
>TRBJ2-2|TRBV2|15
ASRENLAGGPAGELF
>TRBJ2-1|TRBV5-6|11
ASSAIQGGEQF
>TRBJ1-5|TRBV21-1|13
ASITSHRGDQPQH
>TRBJ1-1|TRBV19|13
ASSKSQGRNTEAF
>TRBJ1-2|TRBV19|13
ASTSRRGQLYGYT
>TRBJ1-6|TRBV7-6|15
ASSLDPGQGSKSPLH
>TRBJ2-1|TRBV9|14
ASSSLVLSSYNEQF
>TRBJ2-3|TRBV9|12
ASAPGQGPDTQY
>TRBJ2-1|TRBV29-1|12
SVLPTSGKNEQF
>TRBJ2-7|TRBV5-1|11
ASSLQQSYEQY
>TRBJ2-1|TRBV7-7|14
ASSLSPGLAGGEQF
>TRBJ1-4|TRBV10-3|14
AISDDRGLLNEKLF
>TRBJ2-3|TRBV9|13
ASSVDWTGGDTQY
>TRBJ1-1|TRBV2|10
ASKLRTDEAF
>TRBJ1-3|TRBV30|11
AWVGDIRNTIY
>TRBJ1-2|TRBV10-3|10
AISLDRNGYT
>TRBJ1-1|TRBV3-1/TRBV3-2|12
ASSQTGGHTEAF
>TRBJ1-2|TRBV6-5|13
ASSYQRDSRSART
>TRBJ2-3|TRBV11-2|11
ASSLPGTDTQY
>TRBJ2-3|TRBV5-1|11
ASSFDSTDTQY
>TRBJ2-2|TRBV5-1|12
ASSYPSGTGELF
>TRBJ1-2|TRBV7-2|11
ASSRGQGLGYT